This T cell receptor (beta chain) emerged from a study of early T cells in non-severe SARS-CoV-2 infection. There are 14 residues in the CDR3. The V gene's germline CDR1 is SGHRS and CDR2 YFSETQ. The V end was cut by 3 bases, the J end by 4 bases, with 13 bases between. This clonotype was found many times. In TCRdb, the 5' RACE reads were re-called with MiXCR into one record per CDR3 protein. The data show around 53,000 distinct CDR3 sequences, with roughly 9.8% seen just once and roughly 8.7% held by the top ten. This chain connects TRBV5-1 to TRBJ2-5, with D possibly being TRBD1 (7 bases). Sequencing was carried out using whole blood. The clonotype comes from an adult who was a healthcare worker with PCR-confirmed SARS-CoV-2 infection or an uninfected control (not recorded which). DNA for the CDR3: TGCGCCAGCAGCTCTCTTCAGGGGGGAGAGACCCAGTACTTC. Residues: CASSSLQGGETQYF.